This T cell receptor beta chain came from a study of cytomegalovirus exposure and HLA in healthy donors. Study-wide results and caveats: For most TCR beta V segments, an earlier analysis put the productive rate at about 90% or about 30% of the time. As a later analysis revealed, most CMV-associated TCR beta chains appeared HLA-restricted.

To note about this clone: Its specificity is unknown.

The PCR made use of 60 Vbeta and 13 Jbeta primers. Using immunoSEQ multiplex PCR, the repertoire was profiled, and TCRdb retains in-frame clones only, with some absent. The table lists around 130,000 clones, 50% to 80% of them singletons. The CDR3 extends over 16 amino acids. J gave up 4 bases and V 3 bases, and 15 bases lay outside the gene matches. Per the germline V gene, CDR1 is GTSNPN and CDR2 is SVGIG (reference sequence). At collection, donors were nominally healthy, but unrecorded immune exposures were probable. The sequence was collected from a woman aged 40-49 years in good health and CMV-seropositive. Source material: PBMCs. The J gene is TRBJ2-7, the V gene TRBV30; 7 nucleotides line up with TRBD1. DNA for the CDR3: TGTGCCTGGAGCCGCCTCCCCCACAGGGGCGGATACGAGCAGTACTTC. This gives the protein CAWSRLPHRGGYEQYF.